The 3 T cell receptor beta chains reported below all come from one sample, sequenced in a study of blood T cell repertoires in COVID-19. Data came from immunoSEQ multiplex PCR; TCRdb stores just in-frame clones and leaves some out. The sample lists some 200,000 clones; over 75% were seen once. Material: PBMCs or T cells enriched from blood (not recorded which). These receptors were taken from a middle-aged woman with acute COVID-19.

This chain connects TRBV9 to TRBJ1-2; perhaps TRBD1 as D (6 bases). V lost 3 bases and J 0 bases, leaving 12 bases between the germline ends. The CDR3 is made up of 15 amino acids. Per the germline V gene, CDR1 is SGDLS and CDR2 is YYNGEE. The CDR3 DNA reads TGTGCCAGCAGCGGTCTGGGGGCCACTAACTATGGCTACACCTTC. The encoded protein is CASSGLGATNYGYTF. Full variable domain (missing parts from reference TRBV9 and TRBJ1-2): DSGVTQTPKHLITATGQRVTLRCSPRSGDLSVYWYQQSLDQGLQFLIQYYNGEERAKGNILERFSAQQFPDLHSELNLSSLELGDSALYFCASSGLGATNYGYTFGSGTRLTVV.

The chain recombines TRBV7-9 with TRBJ2-1, with 9 bases fitting TRBD2. Germline trimming cut 3 bases from V and 8 bases from J; bases unmatched to any gene: 8. There are 15 residues in the CDR3. Germline CDR1 is SEHNR and CDR2 is FQNEAQ (reference sequence). The CDR3 nucleotides are TGTGCCAGCAGCTTGGATAGCGGGAGCGAGGATGAGCAGTTCTTC. As protein: CASSLDSGSEDEQFF.

There are a few counts of this clone. The chain combines TRBV28 with TRBJ2-3; 8 bases map to TRBD2. The germline V gene has CDR1 MDHEN and CDR2 SYDVKM. The junction had 7 bases not matched to a gene; V was cut back by 2 bases and J by 0 bases. The CDR3 has 17 amino acids. The CDR3 DNA is TGTGCCAGCAGTTTAGCGGGGGGCTTAAAAAGCACAGATACGCAGTATTTT. This sequence encodes CASSLAGGLKSTDTQYF.